This T cell receptor beta chain was documented in a study of OX40 agonist ivuxolimab in advanced cancers. Looking at the study overall: Patients enrolled in dose escalation were diagnosed with hepatocellular carcinoma, melanoma, renal cell or head and neck cancer.

To note about this clone: Its antigen is still unknown.

General observations from the study: Relative to CD4+ cells, CD8+ T cells on average had more expanded clones. Doses of 0.1 to 3.0 mg/kg were accompanied by clonal expansion of CD4+ and CD8+ blood T cells by week 6.

Systemic immunosuppression or autoimmune disease history was grounds to exclude patients. This table comes from immunoSEQ multiplex PCR, and its TCRdb copy is limited to in-frame clones, with some not included. The table shows fewer than 90,000 clones, with 85% to 90% occurring only once. Looked up from germline, CDR1 is KGHSH and CDR2 is LQKENI. V lost 5 bases to trimming and J lost 3 bases, with 14 bases between them. This CDR3 comprises 14 residues. The receptor comes from an adult with an advanced solid tumor such as melanoma, head and neck, liver or kidney cancer. The material was CD4+ or CD8+ T cells sorted from blood, obtained in a trial of the OX40 agonist ivuxolimab. The V and J genes are TRBV18 and TRBJ2-7; a weak D match, TRBD1 (6 bases). DNA for the CDR3: TGTGCCAGCTCAACCGGGACACGAGACTACGAGCAGTACTTC. Protein: CASSTGTRDYEQYF.